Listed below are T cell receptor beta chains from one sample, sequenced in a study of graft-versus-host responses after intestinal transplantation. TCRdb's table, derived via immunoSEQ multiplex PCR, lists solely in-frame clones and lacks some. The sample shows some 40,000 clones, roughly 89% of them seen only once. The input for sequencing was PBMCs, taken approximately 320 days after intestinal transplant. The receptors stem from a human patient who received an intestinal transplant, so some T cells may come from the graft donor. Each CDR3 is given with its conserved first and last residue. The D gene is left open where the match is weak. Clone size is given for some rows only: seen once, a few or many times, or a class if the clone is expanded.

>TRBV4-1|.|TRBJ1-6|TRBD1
CASSQNRGVNSPLHF
TGCGCCAGCAGCCAAAACAGGGGGGTGAATTCACCCCTCCACTTT
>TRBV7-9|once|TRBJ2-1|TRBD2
CASSPKGRGSYNEQFF
TGTGCCAGCAGCCCGAAGGGGAGGGGTTCCTACAATGAGCAGTTCTTC
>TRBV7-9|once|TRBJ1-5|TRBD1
CASTTGDVRQPQHF
TGTGCCAGCACCACAGGGGATGTTCGACAGCCCCAGCATTTT
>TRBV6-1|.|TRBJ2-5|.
CASSTGPKETQYF
TGTGCCAGCAGTACGGGGCCGAAAGAGACCCAGTACTTC
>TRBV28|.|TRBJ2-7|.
CASSLFQGYSYEQYF
TGTGCCAGCAGTTTATTCCAGGGCTATTCCTACGAGCAGTACTTC
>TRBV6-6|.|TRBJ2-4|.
CASSPKGKLAKNIQYF
TGTGCCAGCAGTCCAAAGGGGAAATTAGCCAAAAACATTCAGTACTTC
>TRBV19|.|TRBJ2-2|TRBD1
CASGDRATGELFF
TGTGCCAGTGGGGACAGGGCCACCGGGGAGCTGTTTTTT
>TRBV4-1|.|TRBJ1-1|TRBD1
CASSHRTGDTEAFF
TGCGCCAGCAGCCACCGGACAGGAGACACTGAAGCTTTCTTT
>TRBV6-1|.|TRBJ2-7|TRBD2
CASSHGGTGSYEQYF
TGTGCCAGCAGTCACGGGGGGACGGGCTCCTACGAGCAGTACTTC
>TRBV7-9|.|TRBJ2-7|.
CASSLAVGGGGHSYEQYF
TGTGCCAGCAGCTTAGCGGTCGGGGGCGGAGGACACTCCTACGAGCAGTACTTC
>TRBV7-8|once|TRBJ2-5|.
CASKGSTPETQYF
TGTGCCAGCAAGGGGAGTACTCCAGAGACCCAGTACTTC
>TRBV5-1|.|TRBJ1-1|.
CASSVMPGQRNTEAFF
TGCGCCAGCAGCGTGATGCCAGGACAGAGGAACACTGAAGCTTTCTTT
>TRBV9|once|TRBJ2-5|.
CASSPFGGPEETQYF
TGTGCCAGCAGCCCCTTTGGTGGGCCGGAAGAGACCCAGTACTTC
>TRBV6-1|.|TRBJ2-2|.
CASSGLGYTGELFF
TGTGCCAGCAGTGGGTTAGGGTACACCGGGGAGCTGTTTTTT
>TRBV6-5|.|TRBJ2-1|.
CASSSTPSGYNEQFF
TGTGCCAGCAGTTCAACCCCCTCGGGTTACAATGAGCAGTTCTTC
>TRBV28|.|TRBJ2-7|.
CASNRDAAYEQYF
TGTGCCAGCAACCGGGACGCCGCCTACGAGCAGTACTTC
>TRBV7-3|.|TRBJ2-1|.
CASSSSGGRYNEQFF
TGTGCCAGCAGCTCATCTGGGGGCCGATACAATGAGCAGTTCTTC
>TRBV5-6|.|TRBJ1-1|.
CASSLEVVRDVTEAFF
TGTGCCAGCAGCTTGGAAGTGGTCAGGGATGTCACTGAAGCTTTCTTT
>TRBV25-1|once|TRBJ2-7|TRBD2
CASSASGRNYEQYF
TGTGCCAGCAGTGCTAGCGGGAGGAATTACGAGCAGTACTTC
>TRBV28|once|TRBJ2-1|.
CASSSLGRRSSYNEQFF
TGTGCCAGCAGTTCCCTCGGTAGGAGGAGCTCCTACAATGAGCAGTTCTTC
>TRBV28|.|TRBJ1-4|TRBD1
CASSPHGQGNEKLFF
TGTGCCAGCAGTCCTCATGGACAGGGAAATGAAAAACTGTTTTTT
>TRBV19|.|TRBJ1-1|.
CASSIPHLLQNTEAFF
TGTGCCAGTAGTATCCCACACCTCTTACAGAACACTGAAGCTTTCTTT
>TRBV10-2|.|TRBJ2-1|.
CASSVVFGGNEQFF
TGCGCCAGCAGTGTGGTGTTTGGTGGTAATGAGCAGTTCTTC
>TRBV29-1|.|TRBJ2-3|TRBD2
CSVEGMGTSPDTQYF
TGCAGCGTTGAGGGGATGGGGACTAGCCCAGATACGCAGTATTTT
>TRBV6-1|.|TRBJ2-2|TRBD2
CASSSGLVITGELFF
TGTGCCAGCAGTTCGGGACTAGTCATCACCGGGGAGCTGTTTTTT
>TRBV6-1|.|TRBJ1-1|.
CASSELWGHTEAFF
TGTGCCAGCAGTGAACTTTGGGGGCACACTGAAGCTTTCTTT
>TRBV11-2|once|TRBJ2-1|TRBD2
CASRIGGAGLSYNEQFF
TGTGCCAGCAGAATCGGGGGGGCGGGACTCTCCTACAATGAGCAGTTCTTC